This TCR beta chain was observed in a study of cytomegalovirus exposure and HLA in healthy donors. Study-wide context: Membership in the Caucasian-associated ancestry cluster was found for around 85% of fewer than 450 genotyped donors.

Germline V gives CDR1 ENHRY, CDR2 SYGVKD. This CDR3 is built from 14 residues. Trimming removed 10 bases from V and 0 bases from J; junction bases left unmatched: 6. Vbeta (60) and Jbeta (13) primers were used in the PCR. Libraries were prepared by immunoSEQ multiplex PCR; TCRdb keeps only in-frame clonotypes and omits some of them. In the table there are about 80,000 clones, around 82% of which are singletons. The clonotype was recovered from a man aged 45-60 years in good health and CMV-seronegative. Source material: PBMCs. The chain has TRBV10-3 and TRBJ1-3; 7 bases map to TRBD1. In nucleotides, the CDR3 is TGTGCCACTATACAGGGGTCCTCTGGAAACACCATATATTTT. It is translated as CATIQGSSGNTIYF.